This T cell receptor (beta chain) was identified during a study of blood T cell repertoires in COVID-19 (dated by TCRdb to 2018 to 2021). With regard to the full study: Samples covering the acute and convalescent phases of COVID-19 were provided by collaborators in the United States, Italy and Spain. The prospective study material was composed of cDNA or gDNA derived from T cells, B-cell-depleted T cells, or PBMCs. The samples were drawn from the first 160 participants of the ongoing ImmuneRACE study and from some 1,300 subjects provided by 6 global collaborators. HLA class I and class II types, where available, came from metadata supplied by the sample provider rather than from assay-based typing. A freely available public database, intended as a resource for researchers studying the immune response to SARS-CoV-2, is where the repertoires were released. Subjects who had been exposed to COVID-19, were actively infected with it, or had recovered from it provided the deeply sampled blood TCRbeta repertoires that made up the dataset. Nearly every sample came with metadata listing a de-identified subject ID, COVID-19 status, age in years and sex.

Between the V and J ends, shortened by 8 bases and 6 bases respectively, the junction contains 7 bases. Via the germline V gene, CDR1 is SNHLY and CDR2 FYNNEI. The CDR3 sequence holds 10 residues, the cysteine and phenylalanine included. Only CDR3 DNA is held: 30 bases, read in frame from base 1. What the work shows at the level of the full study, not this receptor alone: The amount of clinical and demographic metadata varied by source and participant and was provided uncurated.

TCRbeta CDR3 regions were amplified from genomic DNA using the immunoSEQ Assay, a bias-controlled multiplex PCR. Per the source publication's procedure: Nucleated cell counts per sample were estimated from amplification of reference gene primers within the assay. To quantify the absolute abundance of each unique TCRbeta CDR3 rearrangement, sequence reads were collapsed and filtered. For each sample, productive Simpson clonality was calculated as the square root of Simpson's diversity index over productive rearrangements. This immuneACCESS table, as held by TCRdb, lists in-frame sequences with V and J called but not all clones. Of the missing ones, under half trace to an unresolved V gene in checked studies; the others have no known cause. V and J calls and clone size are as listed in that table; D and trimming were resolved from the DNA. Here the sample has roughly 400,000 clones; roughly 89% occur a single time. The ten largest clones capture less than 2% of the sample.

Regarding this clone: The antigen it recognizes is unknown. Base-call qualities are not available, and no considerably larger clone is one nucleotide away.

Participants in the prospective study were enrolled through a virtual design, were aged about 18 to 100 years, and lived in roughly 26 United States geographic areas. In the prospective study, cohorts were assigned on the basis of participant-reported clinical history obtained from a screening survey and a study questionnaire. For ImmuneRACE Cohort 3, a participant was defined as recovered based on two consecutive negative NP/OP PCR tests, clearance by a healthcare professional, or resolution of symptoms. Mobile phlebotomists in the prospective study collected whole blood, serum and a nasopharyngeal or oropharyngeal swab from every participant. Prospective study participants could optionally give additional blood draws and questionnaires over a 2-month period. Blood samples from the prospective study were shipped frozen or at room temperature prior to DNA extraction.

The V and J segments used are TRBV2 and TRBJ1-1, with the D gene not confidently named. This clonotype was obtained from a young woman who had recovered from COVID-19. Sequencing input: PBMCs or T cells enriched from blood (not recorded which). The CDR3 corresponds to CASAGSEAFF. The DNA is TGTGCCAGCGCGGGGTCTGAAGCTTTCTTT.